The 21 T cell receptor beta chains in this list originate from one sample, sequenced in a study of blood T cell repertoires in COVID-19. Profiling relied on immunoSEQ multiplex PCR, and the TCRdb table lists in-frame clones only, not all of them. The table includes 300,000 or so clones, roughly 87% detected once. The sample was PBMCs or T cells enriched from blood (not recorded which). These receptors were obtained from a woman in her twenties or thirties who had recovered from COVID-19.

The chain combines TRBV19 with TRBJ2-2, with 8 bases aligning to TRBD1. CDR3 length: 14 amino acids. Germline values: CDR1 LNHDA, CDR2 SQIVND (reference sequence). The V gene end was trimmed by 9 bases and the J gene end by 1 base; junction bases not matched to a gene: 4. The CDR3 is CASTGTGNTGELFF. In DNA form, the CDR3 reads TGTGCCAGCACCGGGACAGGGAACACCGGGGAGCTGTTTTTT.

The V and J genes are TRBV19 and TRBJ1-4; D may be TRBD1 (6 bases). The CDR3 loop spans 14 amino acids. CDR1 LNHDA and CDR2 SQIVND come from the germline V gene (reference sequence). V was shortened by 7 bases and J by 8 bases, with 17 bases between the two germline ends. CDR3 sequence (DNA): TGTGCCAGTACCCAGGGGCAGGGGAACGAAAAACTGTTTTTT. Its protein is CASTQGQGNEKLFF.

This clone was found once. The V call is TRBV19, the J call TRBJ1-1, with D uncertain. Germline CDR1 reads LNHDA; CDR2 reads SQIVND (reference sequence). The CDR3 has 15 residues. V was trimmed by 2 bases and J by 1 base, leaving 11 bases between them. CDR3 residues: CASSISSRGNTEAFF. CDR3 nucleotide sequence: TGTGCCAGTAGTATAAGCTCCCGGGGGAACACTGAAGCTTTCTTT.

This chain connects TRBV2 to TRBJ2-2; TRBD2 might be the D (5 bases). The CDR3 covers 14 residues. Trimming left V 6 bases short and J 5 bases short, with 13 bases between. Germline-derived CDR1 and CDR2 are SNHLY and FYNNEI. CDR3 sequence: CASRPTSGTGELFF. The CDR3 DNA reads TGTGCCAGCAGGCCCACTAGTGGTACCGGGGAGCTGTTTTTT.

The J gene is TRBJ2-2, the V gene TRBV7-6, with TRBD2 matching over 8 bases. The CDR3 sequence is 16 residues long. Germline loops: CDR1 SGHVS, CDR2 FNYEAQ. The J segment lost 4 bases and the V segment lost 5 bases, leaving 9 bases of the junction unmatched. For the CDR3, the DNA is TGTGCCAGCAGCCCAGGGGCCGCGGGGGGCACCGGGGAGCTGTTTTTT. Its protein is CASSPGAAGGTGELFF.

In DNA, the CDR3 is TGCGCCAGCAGCTTAGGACAGGGGATATCGAACACTGAAGCTTTCTTT. Protein: CASSLGQGISNTEAFF. The J gene is TRBJ1-1, the V gene TRBV5-1; 9 bases are a match to TRBD1. This CDR3 is built from 16 residues. Germline CDR1 is SGHRS and CDR2 is YFSETQ. Trimming took 2 bases from V and 1 from J; bases not matched to a gene: 6.

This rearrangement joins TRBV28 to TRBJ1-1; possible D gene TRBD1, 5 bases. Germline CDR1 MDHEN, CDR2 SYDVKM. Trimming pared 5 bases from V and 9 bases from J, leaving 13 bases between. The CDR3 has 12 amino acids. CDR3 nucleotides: TGTGCCAGCAGTCAGACAGAGGTAAAAGCTTTCTTT. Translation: CASSQTEVKAFF.

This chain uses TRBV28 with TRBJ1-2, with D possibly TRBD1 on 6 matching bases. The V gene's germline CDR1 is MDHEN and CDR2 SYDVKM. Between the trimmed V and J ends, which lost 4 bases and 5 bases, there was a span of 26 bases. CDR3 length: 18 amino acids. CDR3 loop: CASSSSSSGKDRWYGYTF. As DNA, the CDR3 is TGTGCCAGCAGTTCTTCCTCCTCCGGGAAGGACAGATGGTATGGCTACACCTTC.

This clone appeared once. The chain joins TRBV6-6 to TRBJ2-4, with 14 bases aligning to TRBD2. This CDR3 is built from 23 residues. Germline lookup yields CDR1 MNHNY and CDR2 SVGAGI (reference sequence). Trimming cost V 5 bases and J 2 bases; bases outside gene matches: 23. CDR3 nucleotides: TGTGCCAGCAGTCCGAACCCCCGACTAGCGGGGGGGTCTCGGTCCCTAACCAAAAACATTCAGTACTTC. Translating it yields CASSPNPRLAGGSRSLTKNIQYF.

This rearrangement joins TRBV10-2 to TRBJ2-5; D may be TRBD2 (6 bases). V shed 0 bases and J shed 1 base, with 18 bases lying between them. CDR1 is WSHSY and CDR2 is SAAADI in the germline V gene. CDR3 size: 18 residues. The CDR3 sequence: CASSESTEIWRGQETQYF. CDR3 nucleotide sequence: TGCGCCAGCAGTGAGTCTACTGAGATCTGGAGGGGCCAAGAGACCCAGTACTTC.

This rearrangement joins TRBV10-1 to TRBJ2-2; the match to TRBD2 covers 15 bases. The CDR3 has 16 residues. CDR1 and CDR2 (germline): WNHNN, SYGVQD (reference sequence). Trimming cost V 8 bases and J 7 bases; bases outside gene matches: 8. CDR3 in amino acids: CASRQGLAGGFGELFF. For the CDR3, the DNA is TGCGCCAGCCGGCAGGGACTAGCGGGGGGCTTCGGGGAGCTGTTTTTT.

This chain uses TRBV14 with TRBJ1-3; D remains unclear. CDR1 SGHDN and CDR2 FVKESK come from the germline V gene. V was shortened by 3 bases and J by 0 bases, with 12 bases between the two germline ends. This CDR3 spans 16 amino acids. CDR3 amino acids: CASSHLPSFSGNTIYF. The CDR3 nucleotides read TGTGCCAGCAGCCACCTCCCGAGCTTCTCTGGAAACACCATATATTTT.

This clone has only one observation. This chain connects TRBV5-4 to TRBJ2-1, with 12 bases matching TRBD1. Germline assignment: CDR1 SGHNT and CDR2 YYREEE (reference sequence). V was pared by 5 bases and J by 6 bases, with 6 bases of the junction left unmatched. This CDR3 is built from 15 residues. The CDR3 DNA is TGTGCCAGCAGTCTGTGGGACAGGGGGCTCAATGAGCAGTTCTTC. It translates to CASSLWDRGLNEQFF.

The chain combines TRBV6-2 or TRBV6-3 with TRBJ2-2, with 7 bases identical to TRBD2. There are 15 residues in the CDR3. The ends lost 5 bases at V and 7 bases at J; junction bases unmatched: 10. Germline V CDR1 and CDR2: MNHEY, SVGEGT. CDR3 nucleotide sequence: TGTGCCAGCAGTCTTCTGGCCGGGGAGGGCGGGGAGCTGTTTTTT. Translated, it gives CASSLLAGEGGELFF.

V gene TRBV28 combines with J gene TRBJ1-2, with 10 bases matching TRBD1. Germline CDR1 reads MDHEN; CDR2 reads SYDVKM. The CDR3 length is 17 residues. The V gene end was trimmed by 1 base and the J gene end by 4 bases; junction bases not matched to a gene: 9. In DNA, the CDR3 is TGTGCCAGCAGTTTATTTAGGAGGACAGGGGGGTTCTATGGCTACACCTTC. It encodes CASSLFRRTGGFYGYTF.

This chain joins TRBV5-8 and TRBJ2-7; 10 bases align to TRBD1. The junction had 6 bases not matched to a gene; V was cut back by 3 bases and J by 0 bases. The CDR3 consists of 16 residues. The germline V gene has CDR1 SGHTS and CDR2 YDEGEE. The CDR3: CASSWTGGAPSYEQYF. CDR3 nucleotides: TGTGCCAGCAGCTGGACAGGGGGTGCACCCTCCTACGAGCAGTACTTC.

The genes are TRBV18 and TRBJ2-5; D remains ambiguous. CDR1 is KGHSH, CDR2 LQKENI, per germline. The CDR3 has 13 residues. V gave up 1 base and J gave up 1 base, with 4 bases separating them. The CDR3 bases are TGTGCCAGCTCACCACGAGGCCAAGAGACCCAGTACTTC. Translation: CASSPRGQETQYF.

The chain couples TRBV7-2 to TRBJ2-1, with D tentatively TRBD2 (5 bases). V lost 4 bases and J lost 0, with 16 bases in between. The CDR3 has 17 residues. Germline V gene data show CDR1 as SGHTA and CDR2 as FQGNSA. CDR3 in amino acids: CASSSRAIISSYNEQFF. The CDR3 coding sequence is TGTGCCAGCAGCTCGCGGGCGATAATTAGCTCCTACAATGAGCAGTTCTTC.

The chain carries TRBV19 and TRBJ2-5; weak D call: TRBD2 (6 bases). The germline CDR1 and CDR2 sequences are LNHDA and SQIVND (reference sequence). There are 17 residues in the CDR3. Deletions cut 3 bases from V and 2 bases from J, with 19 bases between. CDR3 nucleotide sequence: TGTGCCAGTAGTATTAGCGGCCGGCAGGTTGGTCAAGAGACCCAGTACTTC. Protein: CASSISGRQVGQETQYF.

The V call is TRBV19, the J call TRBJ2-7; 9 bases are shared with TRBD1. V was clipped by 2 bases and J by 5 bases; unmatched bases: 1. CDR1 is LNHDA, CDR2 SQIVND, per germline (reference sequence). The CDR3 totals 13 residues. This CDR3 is CASSITGGNEQYF. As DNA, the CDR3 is TGTGCCAGTAGTATAACAGGGGGCAACGAGCAGTACTTC.

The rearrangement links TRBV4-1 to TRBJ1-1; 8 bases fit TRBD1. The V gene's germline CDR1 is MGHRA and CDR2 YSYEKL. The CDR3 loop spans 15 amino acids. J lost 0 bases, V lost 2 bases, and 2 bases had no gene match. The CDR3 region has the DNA TGCGCCAGCAGCCAAACAGGGGGAATGAACACTGAAGCTTTCTTT. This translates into CASSQTGGMNTEAFF.